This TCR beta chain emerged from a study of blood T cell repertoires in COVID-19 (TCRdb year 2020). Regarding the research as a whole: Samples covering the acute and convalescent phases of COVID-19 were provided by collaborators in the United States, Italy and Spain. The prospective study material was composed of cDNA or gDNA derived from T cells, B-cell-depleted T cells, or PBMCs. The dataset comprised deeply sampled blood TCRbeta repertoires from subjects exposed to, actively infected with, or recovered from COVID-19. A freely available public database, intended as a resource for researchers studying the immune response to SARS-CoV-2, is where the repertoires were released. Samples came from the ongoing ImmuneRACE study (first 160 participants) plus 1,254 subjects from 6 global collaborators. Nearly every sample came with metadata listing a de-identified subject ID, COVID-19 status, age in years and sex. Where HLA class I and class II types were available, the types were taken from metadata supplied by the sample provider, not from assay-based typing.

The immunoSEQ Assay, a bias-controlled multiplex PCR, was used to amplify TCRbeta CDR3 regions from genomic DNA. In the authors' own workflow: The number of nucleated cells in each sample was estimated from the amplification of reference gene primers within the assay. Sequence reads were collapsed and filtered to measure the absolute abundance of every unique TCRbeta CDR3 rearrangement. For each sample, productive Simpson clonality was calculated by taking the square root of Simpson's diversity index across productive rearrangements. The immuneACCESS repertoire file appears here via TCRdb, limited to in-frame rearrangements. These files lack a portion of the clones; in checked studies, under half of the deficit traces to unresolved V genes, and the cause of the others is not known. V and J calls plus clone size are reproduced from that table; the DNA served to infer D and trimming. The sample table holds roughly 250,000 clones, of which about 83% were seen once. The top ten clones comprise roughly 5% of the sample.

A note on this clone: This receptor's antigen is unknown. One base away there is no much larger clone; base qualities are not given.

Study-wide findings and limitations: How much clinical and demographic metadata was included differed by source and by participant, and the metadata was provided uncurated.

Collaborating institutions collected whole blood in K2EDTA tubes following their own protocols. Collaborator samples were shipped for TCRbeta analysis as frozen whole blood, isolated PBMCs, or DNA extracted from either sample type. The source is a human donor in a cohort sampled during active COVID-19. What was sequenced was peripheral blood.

At the DNA level, the sequence is TGTGCCAGCAGTCGGGGTGCGAGCAATCAGCCCCAGCATTTT. Translation gives CASSRGASNQPQHF. The sequence joins TRBV6-5 to TRBJ1-5, with the D gene too uncertain to name. Relative to germline, V is 5 bases shorter and J is 1 base shorter, with 9 bases between their ends. Via the germline V gene, CDR1 is MNHEY and CDR2 SVGAGI. The CDR3 starts with the cysteine, ends with the phenylalanine, and has 14 residues. Solely the CDR3 DNA is kept, with 42 bases framed from the first base.